This T cell receptor (beta chain) was retrieved from a study of long-term antiretroviral therapy in people with HIV. Notes on the study in general: ART-treated samples gained diversity yet remained below transplant donor controls.

Donors each had at least one pre-ART PBMC sample and at least two post-ART ones. Participants who had HIV were, without exception, treated in the United States. For this clone: What it recognizes is unknown. This same CDR3 is encoded by further DNA sequences in the sample.

It was version v3.0 of the immunoSEQ assay that was run at survey level. Repertoires were generated with immunoSEQ multiplex PCR, while TCRdb's copy carries only in-frame clones and drops some. The sample holds around 7,400 clones, about 85% seen once. This TCR was sampled from a man between 35 and 55 years old with HIV. Sequenced here: unsorted PBMCs, sampled about 2.6 years before starting antiretroviral therapy.

The CDR3 protein is CASSSQGTEAFF. The CDR3 nucleotides read TGTGCCAGCAGCTCACAGGGGACTGAAGCTTTCTTT. V and J are TRBV5-4 and TRBJ1-1, with 7 bases identical to TRBD1. The V gene end was trimmed by 3 bases and the J gene end by 5 bases; junction bases not matched to a gene: 1. This CDR3 contains 12 residues. Germline lookup yields CDR1 SGHNT and CDR2 YYREEE (reference sequence).